This T cell receptor beta chain was identified in a study of PD-L1 blockade in urothelial cancer. Study in general: Prior chemotherapy in patients spanned 0 to 3 regimens. Overall study results and limits: Durable-benefit patients expanded tumor-associated blood clones more at 3 weeks.

Libraries were prepared by immunoSEQ multiplex PCR; TCRdb keeps only in-frame clonotypes and omits some of them. Here the sample spans tens of thousands of clones, roughly four fifths being singletons. With regard to this clone: Its antigen remains unidentified.

The CDR3 has 14 residues. Germline V lookup: CDR1 GTSNPN, CDR2 SVGIG (reference sequence). The ends lost 2 bases at V and 5 bases at J; junction bases unmatched: 8. The sequencing used PBMCs, collected around atezolizumab (anti-PD-L1) treatment. The TCR originated in a man in his sixties with urothelial cancer. The V gene is TRBV30, the J gene TRBJ1-2; 7 nucleotides align to TRBD1. The CDR3 region has the DNA TGTGCCTGGAGTAGTCAGGGGGGTCGATATGGCTACACCTTC. Translated, it gives CAWSSQGGRYGYTF. Variable domain in full (rest from reference TRBV30 and TRBJ1-2): SQTIHQWPATLVQPVGSPLSLECTVEGTSNPNLYWYRQAAGRGLQLLFYSVGIGQISSEVPQNLSASRPQDRQFILSSKKLLLSDSGFYLCAWSSQGGRYGYTFGSGTRLTVV.